These 28 T cell receptor beta chains share one sample of origin, sequenced in a study of blood T cells in healthy people across ages. The use of a sample-barcoded 5' primer and a J-beta primer mix characterized a second PCR of about 6 to 12 cycles. TCRdb fed the 5' RACE reads into MiXCR, producing one record per CDR3 protein. In the table there are 900,000 to 950,000 distinct CDR3 sequences, just under 30% of which are singletons. The same sample was also studied in work on T cells of mothers and their children.

The sequenced material came from blood. These receptors were taken from a middle-aged woman in good health.

The sample holds a few counts of this clonotype. V gene TRBV29-1 combines with J gene TRBJ2-3; 7 nucleotides align to TRBD1. CDR1 SQVTM and CDR2 ANQGSEA come from the germline V gene. This CDR3 region has 14 residues. J was trimmed by 0 bases and V by 4 bases; bases with no gene match: 4. The CDR3 here is CSVGDRSSTDTQYF. In DNA, the CDR3 is TGCAGCGTTGGGGACAGATCTAGCACAGATACGCAGTATTTT.

In this sample, this clonotype turned up a few times. The chain uses TRBV4-2 and TRBJ1-6, with 8 bases aligning to TRBD1. The CDR3 covers 19 residues. Germline trimming cut 0 bases from V and 0 bases from J; bases unmatched to any gene: 7. Germline assignment: CDR1 LGHNA and CDR2 YNFKEQ. CDR3 nucleotide sequence: TGTGCCAGCAGCCAAGAAGGCAACAGGGGGAGCTCCTATAATTCACCCCTCCACTTT. It is translated as CASSQEGNRGSSYNSPLHF.

J is TRBJ1-5 and V is TRBV20-1; 9 positions match TRBD1. Per germline, CDR1 DFQATT and CDR2 SNEGSKA (reference sequence). The CDR3 is 13 amino acids. Losses at the gene ends were 6 bases for V and 3 bases for J; bases not matched to a gene: 3. Here the CDR3 DNA reads TGCAGTGCCCACAGGGGGCTCAATCAGCCCCAGCATTTT. This sequence encodes CSAHRGLNQPQHF.

This clonotype has a count of ten or more. The gene calls are TRBV12-3 or TRBV12-4 and TRBJ2-1; the match to TRBD1 covers 10 bases. The length of the CDR3 is 16 residues. The trim removed 1 base at V and 6 bases at J, leaving 6 bases unmatched. CDR3 sequence: CASSLGRRDRGNEQFF. The CDR3 DNA reads as TGTGCCAGCAGTTTAGGCCGCCGGGACAGGGGCAATGAGCAGTTCTTC.

With respect to this clonotype: The junction shows a germline mismatch at one end, possibly a read error. V and J are TRBV20-1 and TRBJ2-5, with D uncertain. This CDR3 comprises 12 residues. CDR1 and CDR2 from the germline V gene are DFQATT and SNEGSKA (reference sequence). This CDR3 reads CRGRHRKETRYF. The CDR3 DNA reads as TGCAGGGGAAGACACAGAAAAGAGACCCGGTACTTC.

Points on this clonotype: The conserved final phenylalanine or tryptophan is absent from the CDR3, which likely points to a read error. The chain couples TRBV12-3 or TRBV12-4 to TRBJ2-7; 11 nucleotides agree with TRBD2. Trimming took 2 bases from V and 1 from J; bases not matched to a gene: 10. The CDR3 contains 18 residues. Here the CDR3 DNA reads TGTGCCAGCAGTTTATGGGATAGCGGGAGGGCGAGGTCCTACGAGCAGTACTCC. This translates into CASSLWDSGRARSYEQYS.

In its sample, this clonotype was seen many times. The junction does not match germline at one end; this may be a read error. CDR3 nucleotides: TGCGCCAGCAGCTTGGGGGGGACATCCTTCAATGAGCAGTTCTTC. It codes for CASSLGGTSFNEQFF. V and J are TRBV5-1 and TRBJ2-1; TRBD1 might be the D (6 bases). The CDR3 totals 15 residues. Germline assignment: CDR1 SGHRS and CDR2 YFSETQ.

The chain joins TRBV25-1 to TRBJ1-4; D is possibly TRBD1 (5 bases). The CDR3 consists of 16 residues. V lost 3 bases and J 4 bases, leaving 15 bases between the germline ends. Per the germline V gene, CDR1 is MGHDK and CDR2 is SYGVNS. The CDR3 spells CASSEDWGRLNEKLFF. Written as DNA, the CDR3 is TGTGCCAGCAGTGAGGATTGGGGCCGACTTAATGAAAAACTGTTTTTT.

This clonotype is a singleton in its sample. A read error may be the cause here, since a much bigger clone is one base away. The chain is built from TRBV5-1 and TRBJ2-5, with D possibly matching TRBD2 (6 bases). Germline V lookup: CDR1 SGHRS, CDR2 YFSETQ. Trimming shortened V by 0 bases and J by 11 bases, and 11 bases separated the two germline ends. This CDR3 spans 12 amino acids. The CDR3 DNA reads TGCGCCAGCAGCTTGGAAAGGGACTCACAGTACTTC. This sequence encodes CASSLERDSQYF.

This clonotype was observed many times. The rearrangement uses TRBV27 and TRBJ1-2; D is unresolved. Germline CDR1 and CDR2: MNHEY and SMNVEV (reference sequence). The CDR3 extends over 13 amino acids. V lost 4 bases, J lost 8 bases, and 14 bases lay in between. The CDR3 region is CASSSRLGRGYTF. In DNA form, the CDR3 reads TGTGCCAGCAGTTCCCGCCTCGGCAGGGGCTACACCTTC.

This clonotype was seen many times. The chain recombines TRBV20-1 with TRBJ2-3; D gene ambiguous. Germline V lookup: CDR1 DFQATT, CDR2 SNEGSKA (reference sequence). CDR3 length: 13 amino acids. V lost 6 bases, J lost 5 bases, and 15 bases lay in between. The CDR3 nucleotides read TGCAGTGCCCCGGTGCGGCCGTTAGATACGCAGTATTTT. Translated: CSAPVRPLDTQYF.

Turning to this clonotype: One end of the junction fails to match germline, which may point to a read error. The chain links TRBV7-9 to TRBJ1-2; D possibly corresponds to TRBD1 (6 bases). CDR1 is SEHNR, CDR2 FQNEAQ, per germline (reference sequence). The CDR3 consists of 15 residues. The CDR3 reads CASSSSLQGPYDYTF. In DNA form, the CDR3 reads TGTGCCAGCAGCTCATCCCTACAGGGCCCCTATGACTACACCTTC.

This clonotype has just a few counts. One end of the junction varies from germline; a read error may be responsible. V gene TRBV29-1 combines with J gene TRBJ2-1; 7 positions match TRBD1. In germline, CDR1 is SQVTM, CDR2 ANQGSEA. This CDR3 is 14 amino acids long. The CDR3 sequence is CSVGFWTGNNEQLF. The CDR3 DNA follows: TGCAGCGTTGGTTTTTGGACAGGCAACAATGAGCAGTTATTC.

J is TRBJ2-3 and V is TRBV20-1; D may be TRBD2 (5 bases). The ends were cut back, 0 bases at V and 3 bases at J, with 13 bases in the middle. The CDR3 sequence is 15 residues long. The germline V gene has CDR1 DFQATT and CDR2 SNEGSKA (reference sequence). CDR3 protein: CSARDSERSTDTQYF. The CDR3 DNA reads as TGCAGTGCTAGAGATTCTGAGCGGTCGACAGATACGCAGTATTTT.

This clonotype was counted only a few times. The chain combines TRBV27 with TRBJ1-5; D unclear. Germline V CDR1 and CDR2: MNHEY, SMNVEV (reference sequence). The CDR3 is made up of 13 amino acids. The V and J ends lost 4 bases and 3 bases respectively, with 7 bases between them. Here the CDR3 DNA reads TGTGCCAGCAGTTCCCGCCTCAATCAGCCCCAGCATTTT. Protein: CASSSRLNQPQHF.

This clonotype has just a few counts. The chain employs TRBV20-1 and TRBJ2-4, with a possible D match to TRBD1 (7 bases). The tail of the sequence fits TRBJ2-7 better, so the J call may be wrong. This CDR3 spans 14 amino acids. Germline V gene sequence: CDR1 DFQATT, CDR2 SNEGSKA (reference sequence). The CDR3 DNA follows: TGCAGTGCTAGAGGTCTGGAGGGGGCTAGCGAGCAGTACTTC. Translation gives CSARGLEGASEQYF.

The J gene is TRBJ2-7, the V gene TRBV5-1; 9 bases are shared with TRBD1. The germline V gene has CDR1 SGHRS and CDR2 YFSETQ. The CDR3 loop spans 16 amino acids. J lost 6 bases, V lost 5 bases, and 15 bases had no gene match. The chain's CDR3 is CASSLQTGTGRSEQYF. CDR3 nucleotides: TGCGCCAGCAGTTTACAAACCGGGACAGGGCGCTCCGAGCAGTACTTC.

The chain couples TRBV29-1 to TRBJ1-1, with D hard to call. The V end was cut by 4 bases, the J end by 1 base, with 10 bases between. Per the germline V gene, CDR1 is SQVTM and CDR2 is ANQGSEA. The CDR3 covers 13 residues. The DNA of the CDR3 is TGCAGCGTTGCCTACCGAGGGAACACTGAAGCTTTCTTT. This sequence encodes CSVAYRGNTEAFF.

The chain joins TRBV20-1 to TRBJ2-7, with D tentatively TRBD1 or TRBD2 (5 bases each). Germline CDR1 DFQATT, CDR2 SNEGSKA (reference sequence). This CDR3 has 15 amino acids. V dropped 3 bases and J dropped 10 bases, with 25 bases sitting between them. CDR3 nucleotide sequence: TGCAGTGCTAGGGAGAGGGGACCCCAGTGGAAGGCCCAGTACTTC. Protein sequence: CSARERGPQWKAQYF.

This clonotype was counted ten times or more. This rearrangement joins TRBV28 to TRBJ1-2, with D unresolved. The CDR3 runs to 14 residues. V lost 6 bases and J lost 8, with 19 bases in between. Germline V gene sequence: CDR1 MDHEN, CDR2 SYDVKM. CDR3 region: CASSPNVGLRGYTF. The CDR3, as DNA: TGTGCCAGCAGCCCGAACGTGGGGTTGCGAGGCTACACCTTC.

The rearrangement links TRBV19 to TRBJ2-3, with 14 bases aligning to TRBD2. V trimming: 7 bases; J trimming: 8 bases; junction bases outside the gene matches: 8. CDR1 is LNHDA and CDR2 is SQIVND in the germline V gene (reference sequence). The CDR3 has 15 amino acids. The CDR3 DNA is TGTGCCAGTACCCGACTAGCGGGGGGGAGAGGTACGCAGTATTTT. Translation: CASTRLAGGRGTQYF.

The V gene is TRBV21-1, the J gene TRBJ2-4. TRBV21-1 is listed as a pseudogene. This CDR3 region has 16 residues. CDR3 residues: CASSKAGALAKNIQYF. CDR3 nucleotide sequence: TGTGCCAGCAGCAAAGCGGGAGCATTAGCCAAAAACATTCAGTACTTC.

Worth noting for this clonotype: A single base separates this from a much larger clone, so it may be a read error. The J gene is TRBJ1-1, the V gene TRBV6-5; tentatively, D is TRBD1 (5 bases). Looked up from germline, CDR1 is MNHEY and CDR2 is SVGAGI. Trimming cost V 11 bases and J 1 base, with 17 bases left between them. The CDR3 extends over 14 amino acids. DNA for the CDR3: TGTGCCGGCAAAACAGGTCCTTCGAACACTGAAGCTTTCTTT. Its translation is CAGKTGPSNTEAFF.

This clonotype was observed at least ten times. The chain uses TRBV20-1 and TRBJ2-5, with TRBD1 matching over 7 bases. With V trimmed by 4 bases and J by 11 bases, 16 bases remained unmatched. Per the germline V gene, CDR1 is DFQATT and CDR2 is SNEGSKA (reference sequence). There are 14 residues in the CDR3. CDR3 protein: CSANAGTATLGQYF. CDR3 sequence (DNA): TGCAGTGCTAACGCCGGGACAGCAACACTTGGGCAGTACTTC.

This chain links TRBV11-2 with TRBJ2-5; 9 nucleotides match TRBD2. With the DNA end fitting TRBJ2-1 better, the J assignment may be wrong. CDR1 SGHAT and CDR2 FQNNGV come from the germline V gene. The length of the CDR3 is 14 residues. DNA for the CDR3: TGTGCCAGCACGCTGCGGGGGGGGTCTAAGGAGCAGTTCTTC. It is translated as CASTLRGGSKEQFF.

The chain combines TRBV11-2 with TRBJ1-1; D remains unclear. Germline V gene sequence: CDR1 SGHAT, CDR2 FQNNGV. The CDR3 runs 15 residues. Between the trimmed V and J ends, which lost 2 bases and 6 bases, there was a span of 16 bases. The CDR3 DNA reads TGTGCCAGCAGCTTAAGACGGCAGGCGGGCGCTGAAGCTTTCTTT. Its protein is CASSLRRQAGAEAFF.

This clonotype is a singleton in its sample. This sequence joins TRBV29-1 and TRBJ2-7; 10 nucleotides align to TRBD1. The V gene end was trimmed by 7 bases and the J gene end by 3 bases; junction bases not matched to a gene: 6. Germline CDR1 is SQVTM and CDR2 is ANQGSEA. The CDR3 covers 13 residues. The CDR3 loop reads CSATGTGVYEQYF. CDR3 nucleotide sequence: TGCAGCGCGACCGGGACAGGGGTCTACGAGCAGTACTTC.

This clonotype was counted many times. The chain carries TRBV12-3 or TRBV12-4 and TRBJ1-5; TRBD1 might be the D (6 bases). The CDR3 contains 17 residues. Trimming pared 5 bases from V and 2 bases from J, leaving 19 bases between. The CDR3 region is CASSPGQLVGRNQPQHF. The CDR3 bases are TGTGCCAGCAGTCCCGGACAGCTGGTGGGTCGCAATCAGCCCCAGCATTTT.